This record covers a single T cell receptor (beta chain). Its antigen is undetermined. The sample comes from a study of T cell responses to AZD1222 COVID-19 vaccine. Across the study: Second doses were pooled across both intervals (about 4 or about 12 weeks). Findings and limits, study-wide: Repertoires in all cases were sampled only once the peak T cell response had passed.

Clones were read by immunoSEQ multiplex PCR, and TCRdb kept only the in-frame ones, dropping some. Of 110,000 to 150,000 clones listed, approximately 94% are singletons. Sequences were derived from peripheral blood, sampled on day 0 of AZD1222 vaccination. The sequence was collected from an adult in good health.

CDR3 sequence reads: CASSEQTGAYTYEQYF. In DNA, the CDR3 is TGTGCCAGCAGTGAACAGACAGGCGCCTATACCTACGAGCAGTACTTC. This chain links TRBV6-1 with TRBJ2-7; weak D call: TRBD1 (6 bases). The CDR3 contains 16 residues. Germline CDR1 and CDR2: MNHNS and SASEGT. V gave up 2 bases and J gave up 2 bases, with 16 bases separating them.